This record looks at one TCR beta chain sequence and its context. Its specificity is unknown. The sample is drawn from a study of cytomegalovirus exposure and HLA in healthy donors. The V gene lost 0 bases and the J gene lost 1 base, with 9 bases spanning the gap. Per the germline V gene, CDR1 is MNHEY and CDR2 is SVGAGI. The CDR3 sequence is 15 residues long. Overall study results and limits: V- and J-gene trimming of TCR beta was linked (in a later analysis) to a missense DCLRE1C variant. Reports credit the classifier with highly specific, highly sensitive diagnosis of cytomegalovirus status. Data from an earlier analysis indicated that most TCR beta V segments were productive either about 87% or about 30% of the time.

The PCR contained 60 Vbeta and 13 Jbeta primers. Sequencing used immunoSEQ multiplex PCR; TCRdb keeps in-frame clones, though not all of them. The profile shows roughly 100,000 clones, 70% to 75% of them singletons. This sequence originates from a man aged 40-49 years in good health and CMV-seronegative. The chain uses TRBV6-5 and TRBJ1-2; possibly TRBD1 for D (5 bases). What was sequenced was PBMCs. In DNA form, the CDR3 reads TGTGCCAGCAGTTACTCAGGACATTTTAACTATGGCTACACCTTC. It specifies CASSYSGHFNYGYTF.